A selection of T cell receptor beta chains follows, all from one sample in a study of TIL therapy for anti-PD-1-resistant metastatic lung cancer. Measured with immunoSEQ multiplex PCR; TCRdb has only the in-frame clones, and not every one. The data show about 52,000 clones, 79% seen once. Sequencing used blood, obtained at baseline. These receptor sequences come from a woman aged 30 to 85 with non-small cell lung cancer. CDR3s include the opening cysteine and the closing phenylalanine or tryptophan. D genes are given only for firm matches. Clone size is stated in some rows and not others, as once, few, many or a class when expanded.

v_gene	len	d_gene	j_gene	abundance	CDR3aa	CDR3nt
TRBV4-2	14	TRBD1	TRBJ1-1	few	CASSRDSANTEAFF	TGTGCCAGCAGCCGGGACAGTGCGAACACTGAAGCTTTCTTT
TRBV10-1	15	-	TRBJ2-5	-	CASSESQRGGETQYF	TGCGCCAGCAGTGAGTCACAAAGGGGTGGAGAGACCCAGTACTTC
TRBV6-5	14	-	TRBJ2-2	-	CASRPEFATGELFF	TGTGCCAGCAGGCCCGAATTTGCCACCGGGGAGCTGTTTTTT
TRBV19	14	TRBD1	TRBJ1-2	-	CASIPRDRGYGYTF	TGTGCCAGTATCCCACGGGACAGGGGATATGGCTACACCTTC
TRBV25-1	15	-	TRBJ2-3	-	CASSETGFYTDTQYF	TGTGCCAGCAGTGAAACAGGGTTTTACACAGATACGCAGTATTTT
TRBV9	13	-	TRBJ2-5	few	CASSVGVSETQYF	TGTGCCAGCAGCGTAGGCGTTTCAGAGACCCAGTACTTC
TRBV2	14	TRBD1	TRBJ1-1	few	CASSGTGKRTEAFF	TGTGCCAGCAGCGGGACAGGCAAGCGGACTGAAGCTTTCTTT
TRBV5-1	15	TRBD1	TRBJ2-2	once	CASSSGTGGTGELFF	TGCGCCAGCAGTTCCGGGACAGGGGGGACCGGGGAGCTGTTTTTT
TRBV5-1	15	-	TRBJ2-2	-	CASSLPGANTGELFF	TGCGCCAGCAGCTTACCGGGAGCGAACACCGGGGAGCTGTTTTTT
TRBV23-1	16	-	TRBJ1-6	-	CASSGHPSSYNSPLHF	TGCGCCAGCTCCGGACACCCGAGCTCCTATAATTCACCCCTCCACTTT
TRBV5-1	16	-	TRBJ1-1	-	CASSPDRSLMNTEAFF	TGCGCCAGCAGCCCCGACAGGAGTCTTATGAACACTGAAGCTTTCTTT
TRBV9	12	-	TRBJ2-1	-	CASSGVSNEQFF	TGTGCCAGCAGCGGGGTAAGCAATGAGCAGTTCTTC
TRBV7-8	14	-	TRBJ1-2	few	CASSLATGTLGYTF	TGTGCCAGCAGCTTGGCCACCGGGACACTTGGCTACACCTTC
TRBV5-1	16	TRBD2	TRBJ2-2	-	CASSLEASGNTGELFF	TGCGCCAGCAGCTTGGAGGCTAGCGGGAACACCGGGGAGCTGTTTTTT
TRBV7-2	14	-	TRBJ1-2	-	CASRLIQYPYGYTF	TGTGCCAGCAGACTAATACAGTACCCCTATGGCTACACCTTC
TRBV7-2	13	-	TRBJ2-5	-	CASSLGPSGTQYF	TGTGCCAGCAGCTTGGGACCCTCAGGGACCCAGTACTTC
TRBV7-2	17	-	TRBJ1-3	-	CASSLEWQARSGNTIYF	TGTGCCAGCAGCTTAGAATGGCAGGCCCGCTCTGGAAACACCATATATTTT
TRBV2	13	-	TRBJ1-1	-	CASSETNGSQAFF	TGTGCCAGCAGTGAAACAAACGGGAGCCAAGCTTTCTTT
TRBV28	17	TRBD2	TRBJ2-3	-	CASSGFTSGRTTDTQYF	TGTGCCAGCAGTGGGTTCACTAGCGGGAGGACGACAGATACGCAGTATTTT
TRBV5-1	13	-	TRBJ1-3	-	CASSPRTGNTIYF	TGCGCCAGCAGCCCCCGCACTGGAAACACCATATATTTT
TRBV28	13	TRBD2	TRBJ2-7	-	CATMTSGKYEQYF	TGTGCCACCATGACTAGCGGGAAATACGAGCAGTACTTC
TRBV29-1	15	TRBD2	TRBJ2-3	-	CSATRLAGVTDTQYF	TGCAGCGCTACTAGACTAGCGGGGGTCACAGATACGCAGTATTTT
TRBV27	16	-	TRBJ1-1	-	CASSLYPEGGDTEAFF	TGTGCCAGCAGTTTATATCCCGAGGGGGGGGACACTGAAGCTTTCTTT
TRBV9	16	TRBD1	TRBJ2-2	-	CASSVATGRWTGELFF	TGTGCCAGCAGCGTTGCGACAGGGAGATGGACCGGGGAGCTGTTTTTT
TRBV4-1	17	-	TRBJ1-1	-	CASSQGRVVRANTEAFF	TGCGCCAGCAGCCAAGGGCGGGTCGTGAGGGCGAACACTGAAGCTTTCTTT
TRBV7-9	14	TRBD1	TRBJ1-3	-	CAGSQGLSGNTIYF	TGTGCCGGCTCACAGGGGTTATCCGGAAACACCATATATTTT
TRBV9	15	TRBD2	TRBJ2-1	-	CASAPYSGSYNEQFF	TGTGCCAGCGCACCTTATAGCGGGAGCTACAATGAGCAGTTCTTC
TRBV15	15	TRBD1	TRBJ1-3	-	CATSRGGDRGNTIYF	TGTGCCACCAGCAGAGGTGGGGACAGGGGAAACACCATATATTTT
TRBV28	16	-	TRBJ1-3	-	CASSVPGTVSGNTIYF	TGTGCCAGCAGCGTCCCCGGGACGGTCTCTGGAAACACCATATATTTT
TRBV10-3	13	TRBD1	TRBJ2-7	-	CAISLDRDREQYF	TGTGCCATCAGTCTTGACAGGGATCGGGAGCAGTACTTC
TRBV4-1	14	-	TRBJ1-1	-	CASSQGLVNTEAFF	TGCGCCAGCAGCCAAGGGTTGGTGAACACTGAAGCTTTCTTT
TRBV7-2	16	-	TRBJ2-5	once	CASSRDGSAGSETQYF	TGTGCCAGCAGCCGGGATGGTAGCGCCGGATCGGAGACCCAGTACTTC
TRBV5-4	14	-	TRBJ2-7	once	CASSLYSGPTRQYF	TGTGCCAGCAGCTTGTATAGCGGACCTACTCGCCAGTACTTC
TRBV4-1	16	TRBD1	TRBJ2-1	-	CASSQDLGQAFIEQFF	TGCGCCAGCAGCCAAGATCTAGGACAGGCTTTCATTGAGCAGTTCTTC
TRBV7-8	15	TRBD1	TRBJ1-6	-	CASSWQTGHNSPLHF	TGTGCCAGCAGCTGGCAGACAGGGCATAATTCACCCCTCCACTTT
TRBV5-1	14	TRBD1	TRBJ1-4	-	CASRRDRGLEKLFF	TGCGCCAGCAGACGGGACAGGGGTCTTGAAAAACTGTTTTTT
TRBV5-1	17	-	TRBJ2-7	-	CASSSQVGTLRGDEQYF	TGCGCCAGCAGCAGTCAAGTGGGAACCCTGAGAGGAGACGAGCAGTACTTC
TRBV28	13	-	TRBJ1-5	-	CAGRRGLGQPQHF	TGTGCCGGCCGTCGGGGCTTGGGTCAGCCCCAGCATTTT
TRBV13	16	-	TRBJ1-3	-	CASTHLKQARGNTIYF	TGTGCCAGCACGCACTTAAAGCAGGCTAGAGGAAACACCATATATTTT
TRBV19	14	TRBD1	TRBJ1-4	-	CASYSGDSNEKLFF	TGTGCCAGCTATTCCGGGGACAGTAATGAAAAACTGTTTTTT
TRBV11-2	15	-	TRBJ2-2	-	CASTLWGANTGELFF	TGTGCCAGCACTTTGTGGGGGGCCAACACCGGGGAGCTGTTTTTT
TRBV15	13	-	TRBJ2-5	-	CATSRFPQETQYF	TGTGCCACCAGCAGATTCCCCCAAGAGACCCAGTACTTC
TRBV30	14	-	TRBJ1-6	few	CAWRKDSPRAPLHF	TGTGCCTGGAGAAAGGACAGTCCCAGGGCACCCCTCCACTTT
TRBV2	15	-	TRBJ1-1	-	CASSEIGIQNTEAFF	TGTGCCAGCAGTGAGATTGGGATTCAGAACACTGAAGCTTTCTTT